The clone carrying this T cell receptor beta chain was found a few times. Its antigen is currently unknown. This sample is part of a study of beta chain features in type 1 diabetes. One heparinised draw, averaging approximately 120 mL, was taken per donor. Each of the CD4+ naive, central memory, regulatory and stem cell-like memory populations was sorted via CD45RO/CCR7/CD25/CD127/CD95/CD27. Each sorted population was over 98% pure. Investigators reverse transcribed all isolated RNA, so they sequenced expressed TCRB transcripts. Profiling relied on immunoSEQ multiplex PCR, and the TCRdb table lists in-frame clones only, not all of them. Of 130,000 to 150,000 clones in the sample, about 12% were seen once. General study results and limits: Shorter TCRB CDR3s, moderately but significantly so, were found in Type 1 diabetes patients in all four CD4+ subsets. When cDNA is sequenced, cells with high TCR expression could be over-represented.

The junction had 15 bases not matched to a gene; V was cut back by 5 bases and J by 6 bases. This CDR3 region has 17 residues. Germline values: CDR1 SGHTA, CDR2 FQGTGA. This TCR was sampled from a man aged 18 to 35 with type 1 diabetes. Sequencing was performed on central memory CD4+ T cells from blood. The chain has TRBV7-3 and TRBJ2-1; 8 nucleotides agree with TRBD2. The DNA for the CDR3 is TGTGCCAGCAGCCCTTCCGGGACTAGGACGATTTTCAATGAGCAGTTCTTC. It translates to CASSPSGTRTIFNEQFF.